This TCR beta chain appears in the sequencing data of a study of neoadjuvant nivolumab and ipilimumab in lung cancer. TCRdb's table, derived via immunoSEQ multiplex PCR, lists solely in-frame clones and lacks some. The data hold 10,000 to 15,000 clones, with around 70% observed a single time. The receptor comes from an adult with non-small cell lung cancer. The sample was peripheral blood, taken after neoadjuvant nivolumab, alone or with ipilimumab, at or shortly before surgery.

The chain's CDR3 is CASSRTPETQYF. In DNA, the CDR3 is TGTGCCAGCAGCCGGACTCCCGAGACGCAGTATTTT. The chain employs TRBV11-2 and TRBJ2-3, with D maybe TRBD2 (5 bases). The CDR3 spans 12 residues. Between the trimmed V and J ends, which lost 5 bases and 9 bases, there was a span of 12 bases. In germline, CDR1 is SGHAT, CDR2 FQNNGV.